What follows describes a single T cell receptor (beta chain). This clone appeared once. Its antigen target is currently unknown. No base-level quality is on record; no much larger clone is a single base apart. Trimming costs V 0 bases and J 2 bases, and their ends lie 11 bases apart. The germline V gene encodes CDR1 SGHKS and CDR2 YYEKEE (reference sequence). Its CDR3 holds 15 amino acids, cysteine through phenylalanine. Left in the record is the CDR3 DNA by itself, 45 bases read in frame from the first base. Genomic DNA was isolated from the sorted cells so that the TCRbeta CDR3 region could be sequenced. TCRbeta CDR3 regions were sequenced using the immunoSEQ Assay. TCRdb provides this immuneACCESS table in a form limited to in-frame rearrangements. Some clones are lacking; in checked studies, under half of them reflect an unresolved V gene, and why the rest are absent is not known. This sample lists fewer than 90,000 clones; around 87% were detected once. The top ten clonotypes cover 2% to 3% of the sample.

Patients with autoimmune disease history or receiving systemic immunosuppression were excluded from the trial. Peripheral blood for TCR sequencing was collected from all dose cohorts at baseline, on cycle 4 day 1, and on cycle 7 day 1. The samples were drawn from a first-in-human, open-label, multicenter phase I dose-escalation trial of ivuxolimab. Adults with locally advanced or metastatic melanoma, renal cell, hepatocellular, or head and neck squamous cell carcinoma were enrolled in the trial. Before TCR sequencing, CD4+ T cells and CD8+ T cells were sorted from peripheral blood as separate populations. The sample belongs to a study of OX40 agonist ivuxolimab in advanced cancers. About the full investigation: Ivuxolimab was a fully human IgG2 agonistic monoclonal antibody targeting the costimulatory receptor OX40 (CD134). Intravenous ivuxolimab was administered to patients every 2 weeks at six dose levels: 0.01, 0.1, 0.3, 1.5, 3 and 10 mg/kg. Among the approximately 50 dose-escalation patients, 19 had hepatocellular carcinoma, 15 or so melanoma, 9 renal cell carcinoma and 9 head and neck cancer. A male proportion of around 81% and a mean age of approximately 62 years, ranging from about 20 to 85, were recorded for the dose-escalation cohort. Patients were allowed to have had prior anti-PD-1, anti-PD-L1 or anti-CTLA-4 therapy, and around two fifths of the dose-escalation patients had been treated with checkpoint inhibitors. Partial responses occurred in three dose-escalation patients, of whom one had hepatocellular carcinoma and two had cutaneous melanoma. The purpose of peripheral TCRbeta sequencing was to test whether ivuxolimab changed TCR sequence diversity and led to clonal T-cell expansion. The monotherapy dose-escalation portion (N of about 57 patients) of the phase I ivuxolimab trial is reported in the paper. What the study reported, not specific to this receptor: On average, CD8+ T cells showed more expanded clones than CD4+ T cells after ivuxolimab. At doses of 0.1 to 3.0 mg/kg, clonal expansion of both CD4+ and CD8+ blood T cells was observed from baseline to week 6. In the 0.1-3.0 mg/kg groups, partial responders had among the lowest normalized peripheral clonal expansion, particularly in CD8+ T cells. Antigen specificity was not determined for the clonally expanded peripheral T cells. Low levels of normalized T-cell clonal expansion were also seen in some patients who did not respond.

This clonotype originated in an adult with an advanced solid tumor such as melanoma, head and neck, liver or kidney cancer. Here the sequenced sample was CD4+ or CD8+ T cells sorted from blood, taken in a trial of the OX40 agonist ivuxolimab. The rearrangement combines TRBV5-5 with TRBJ1-2, with the D gene not confidently named. The CDR3 region reads CASSLEAGRNYGYTF. The DNA sequence is given as TGTGCCAGCAGCTTGGAAGCCGGCAGGAACTATGGCTACACCTTC.